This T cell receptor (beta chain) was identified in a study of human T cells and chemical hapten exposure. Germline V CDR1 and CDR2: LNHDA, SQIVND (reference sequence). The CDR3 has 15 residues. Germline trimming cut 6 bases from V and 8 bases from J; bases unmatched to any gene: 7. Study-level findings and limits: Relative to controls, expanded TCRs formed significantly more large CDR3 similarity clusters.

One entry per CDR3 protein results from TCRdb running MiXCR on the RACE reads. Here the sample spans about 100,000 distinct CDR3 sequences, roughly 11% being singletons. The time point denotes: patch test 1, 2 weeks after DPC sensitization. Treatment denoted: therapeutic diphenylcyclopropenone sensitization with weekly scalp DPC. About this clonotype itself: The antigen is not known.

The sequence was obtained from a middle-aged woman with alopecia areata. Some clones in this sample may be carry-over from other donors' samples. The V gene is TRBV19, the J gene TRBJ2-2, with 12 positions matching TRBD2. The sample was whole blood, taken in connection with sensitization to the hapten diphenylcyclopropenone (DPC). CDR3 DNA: TGTGCCAGTAGCCCAACTAGCGGGGGGTTTGGGGAGCTGTTTTTT. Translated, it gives CASSPTSGGFGELFF.